Listed below are T cell receptor beta chains from one sample, sequenced in a study of T cell repertoires in cytomegalovirus infection. TCRdb re-derived calls from the reads in MiXCR, one entry per CDR3 protein. The sample holds 140,000 to 150,000 distinct CDR3 sequences, around 32% seen once. Antigens of these TCRs are unknown. The specimen comprised CD8+ T cells from cultured PBMCs, sampled from culture after CMV antigen stimulation. These receptors were taken from a human donor in good health (CMV status not recorded). Some clones in this sample may be carry-over from other donors' samples. Both conserved end residues are part of each CDR3. Fields, in order: D gene, V gene, CDR3 length, J gene, clone size, CDR3 protein, CDR3 DNA. The D gene is left open where the match is weak. Rows may omit the clone size; those that give it use once, few, many or a size class.

TRBD2	TRBV4-1	16	TRBJ2-1	few	CASSPEAGGIYNEQFF	TGCGCCAGCAGCCCCGAAGCGGGGGGGATATACAATGAGCAGTTCTTC
.	TRBV7-6	14	TRBJ2-7	.	CASSPFPSDYEQYF	TGTGCCAGCAGCCCCTTTCCAAGCGACTACGAGCAGTACTTC
.	TRBV12-3/TRBV12-4	15	TRBJ1-2	.	CASSPGDVPNYGYTF	TGTGCCAGCAGTCCGGGGGACGTACCTAACTATGGCTACACCTTC
.	TRBV28	15	TRBJ2-5	.	CASSRTGLARETQYF	TGTGCCAGCAGCAGGACAGGACTAGCACGGGAGACCCAGTACTTC
.	TRBV28	16	TRBJ2-1	.	CASSAATGHRVNEQFF	TGTGCCAGCAGTGCCGCAACAGGGCACCGGGTCAATGAGCAGTTCTTC
TRBD2	TRBV7-9	13	TRBJ2-5	many	CASRGTSQETQYF	TGTGCCAGCAGAGGGACTAGCCAAGAGACCCAGTACTTC
.	TRBV6-5	12	TRBJ2-3	.	CASSYSGGTQYF	TGTGCCAGCAGTTACTCGGGTGGCACGCAGTATTTT
TRBD1	TRBV28	16	TRBJ1-4	many	CASSLFSGGVFEKLFF	TGTGCCAGCAGTTTATTCTCAGGGGGCGTCTTTGAAAAACTGTTTTTT
.	TRBV19	14	TRBJ1-1	few	CASSIVLGNTEAFF	TGTGCCAGTAGTATCGTACTAGGGAACACTGAAGCTTTCTTT
TRBD2	TRBV7-9	16	TRBJ2-5	.	CASSRLASGTQETQYF	TGTGCCAGCAGCCGATTAGCTAGCGGCACCCAAGAGACCCAGTACTTC
.	TRBV4-1	14	TRBJ2-7	.	CASSQDYSGREQYF	TGCGCCAGCAGCCAAGATTATAGTGGGCGTGAGCAGTACTTC
.	TRBV5-4	13	TRBJ1-2	many	CASSTGRTSGYTF	TGTGCCAGCAGCACCGGACGGACGTCGGGCTACACCTTC
.	TRBV11-2	14	TRBJ2-7	.	CASSPPTRNYEQYF	TGTGCCAGCAGCCCACCCACCCGAAACTACGAGCAGTACTTC
.	TRBV7-9	13	TRBJ1-5	.	CASTPTSNQPQHF	TGTGCCAGCACCCCGACAAGTAATCAGCCCCAGCATTTT
TRBD1	TRBV7-9	15	TRBJ1-1	few	CASSPEDRGRTEAFF	TGTGCCAGCAGCCCAGAGGACAGGGGGCGCACTGAAGCTTTCTTT
.	TRBV27	14	TRBJ1-1	.	CASSLQALNTEAFF	TGTGCCAGCAGTTTACAGGCCCTGAACACTGAAGCTTTCTTT
TRBD1	TRBV7-2	18	TRBJ1-5	many	CASSERKTGTGYDQPQHF	TGTGCCAGCAGCGAACGAAAAACCGGGACAGGGTACGATCAGCCCCAGCATTTT
TRBD1	TRBV2	15	TRBJ2-1	.	CASSEPGQAYNEQFF	TGTGCCAGCAGTGAACCGGGACAGGCCTACAATGAGCAGTTCTTC
.	TRBV7-8	14	TRBJ1-5	.	CASSVGGASQPQHF	TGTGCCAGCAGCGTCGGGGGGGCGAGTCAGCCCCAGCATTTT
.	TRBV6-2/TRBV6-3	15	TRBJ2-7	.	CASSLTLQELYEQYF	TGTGCCAGCAGTTTAACCCTACAGGAACTCTACGAGCAGTACTTC
.	TRBV7-9	15	TRBJ2-1	many	CASSYRGLSYNEQFF	TGTGCCAGCAGCTATCGGGGACTCTCCTACAATGAGCAGTTCTTC
.	TRBV7-8	15	TRBJ2-2	few	CASSSSRDPTGELFF	TGTGCCAGCAGCTCAAGCCGGGACCCCACCGGGGAGCTGTTTTTT
.	TRBV6-5	14	TRBJ2-2	.	CASSYGMNTGELFF	TGTGCCAGCAGTTACGGAATGAACACCGGGGAGCTGTTTTTT
TRBD2	TRBV20-1	13	TRBJ2-7	.	CSAQAGVAWEQYF	TGCAGTGCTCAGGCGGGGGTGGCTTGGGAGCAGTACTTC
.	TRBV7-9	13	TRBJ1-1	.	CASSLTPSPEAFF	TGTGCCAGCAGCCTAACCCCTAGCCCTGAAGCTTTCTTT
.	TRBV7-6	15	TRBJ2-2	.	CASSLEQEDTGELFF	TGTGCCAGCAGCTTAGAACAGGAGGACACCGGGGAGCTGTTTTTT
.	TRBV7-9	12	TRBJ2-3	.	CASRTDRDTQYF	TGTGCCAGCAGGACCGACCGAGATACGCAGTATTTT
.	TRBV4-2	18	TRBJ1-4	many	CASSQESVFLSHNEKLFF	TGTGCCAGCAGCCAAGAAAGCGTCTTCCTCTCCCATAATGAAAAACTGTTTTTT
TRBD1	TRBV5-4	16	TRBJ1-1	.	CASSFGQVYMNTEAFF	TGTGCCAGCAGCTTTGGACAGGTCTACATGAACACTGAAGCTTTCTTT
.	TRBV12-3/TRBV12-4	14	TRBJ2-7	few	CASSSFTGPYEQYF	TGTGCCAGCAGTTCCTTTACAGGTCCCTACGAGCAGTACTTC
.	TRBV19	15	TRBJ1-4	few	CASSIMGNWDEKLFF	TGTGCCAGTAGTATAATGGGGAATTGGGATGAAAAACTGTTTTTT
TRBD1	TRBV12-3/TRBV12-4	12	TRBJ2-1	.	CASSSDRVGQFF	TGTGCCAGCAGTTCCGACAGGGTCGGGCAGTTCTTC
.	TRBV3-1	16	TRBJ1-6	.	CASSQYPGGSNSPLHF	TGTGCCAGCAGCCAGTACCCTGGAGGGTCGAATTCACCCCTCCACTTT
.	TRBV7-3	15	TRBJ2-2	.	CASSLPGADTGELFF	TGTGCCAGCAGCTTACCGGGGGCCGACACCGGGGAGCTGTTTTTT
.	TRBV20-1	14	TRBJ1-1	few	CSARDREANTEAFF	TGCAGTGCTAGAGACAGGGAGGCGAACACTGAAGCTTTCTTT
TRBD1	TRBV6-5	13	TRBJ1-5	.	CASGGTGGQPQHF	TGTGCCAGCGGGGGGACAGGGGGGCAGCCCCAGCATTTT
.	TRBV4-1	14	TRBJ1-1	.	CASSYHGGNTEAFF	TGCGCCAGCAGTTACCACGGGGGGAACACTGAAGCTTTCTTT
TRBD1	TRBV20-1	13	TRBJ1-2	.	CSARGDRGNGYTF	TGCAGTGCTAGAGGGGACAGGGGTAATGGCTACACCTTC
TRBD1	TRBV10-3	15	TRBJ1-1	.	CAISEGTGSNTEAFF	TGTGCCATCAGTGAGGGGACAGGCTCAAACACTGAAGCTTTCTTT
.	TRBV12-3/TRBV12-4	15	TRBJ1-6	few	CASTLGPPYNSPLHF	TGTGCCAGCACCTTGGGACCTCCCTATAATTCACCCCTCCACTTT
.	TRBV14	13	TRBJ2-7	.	CASSPAQWYEQYF	TGTGCCAGCAGCCCGGCCCAGTGGTACGAGCAGTACTTC
.	TRBV10-3	14	TRBJ2-1	.	CALGHPLTMREQFF	TGTGCCCTTGGGCACCCTCTTACAATGAGGGAGCAGTTCTTC
.	TRBV4-1	15	TRBJ1-1	.	CASSQKGRVDTEAFF	TGCGCCAGCAGCCAAAAGGGTAGAGTTGACACTGAAGCTTTCTTT
.	TRBV27	15	TRBJ1-5	.	CASMGLSGSNQPQHF	TGTGCCAGCATGGGGTTGTCGGGCAGCAATCAGCCCCAGCATTTT
.	TRBV4-2	12	TRBJ2-1	few	CASSQDGLEQFF	TGTGCCAGCAGCCAAGATGGCCTTGAGCAGTTCTTC